Following are 28 T cell receptor beta chains from one sample sequenced in a study of blood T cell repertoires in COVID-19. Libraries were prepared by immunoSEQ multiplex PCR; TCRdb keeps only in-frame clonotypes and omits some of them. The table includes about 340,000 clones, 65% to 85% detected once. The sample was peripheral blood. The receptors were sampled from a young man with active or convalescent COVID-19.

The genes are TRBV19 and TRBJ1-2, with D hard to call. This CDR3 region has 14 residues. The V end lost 5 bases, the J end lost 7 bases, and 17 bases lay between the germline ends. The germline V gene encodes CDR1 LNHDA and CDR2 SQIVND (reference sequence). DNA for the CDR3: TGTGCCAGTAGTGTGGATGGAGGCGTGGGTGGCTACACCTTC. Its protein is CASSVDGGVGGYTF.

Worth noting for this clone: The junction differs from germline at one of its ends, possibly a read error. The J gene is TRBJ1-2, the V gene TRBV29-1; a possible D gene is TRBD1 (6 bases). In germline, CDR1 is SQVTM, CDR2 ANQGSEA. The CDR3 is 12 amino acids. Written as DNA, the CDR3 is TGCAGCGCTGAACCCTCAGGGGCTGGCTACACCTTC. It is translated as CSAEPSGAGYTF.

The rearrangement joins TRBV21-1 to TRBJ1-2; the table gives TRBD1 as D, unverified against the DNA. TRBV21-1 is shown as a pseudogene. The CDR3 totals 17 residues. The CDR3 region has the DNA TGTGCCAGCAGCAAAGCCGGGGACAGGGGGACTAACTATGGCTACACCTTC. This encodes CASSKAGDRGTNYGYTF.

The genes are TRBV4-3 and TRBJ1-2, with 9 bases matching TRBD1. Germline lookup yields CDR1 LGHNA and CDR2 YSLEER. The CDR3 loop spans 15 amino acids. The trim removed 5 bases at V and 8 bases at J, leaving 12 bases unmatched. The CDR3 region is CASSEQTTGGEGYTF. The CDR3 DNA sequence: TGCGCCAGCAGCGAACAAACTACAGGGGGCGAGGGCTACACCTTC.

The rearrangement links TRBV6-6 to TRBJ2-7; TRBD2 is a possible D gene (6 bases). Trimming cost V 0 bases and J 4 bases, with 13 bases left between them. The CDR3 is 15 amino acids. Germline loops: CDR1 MNHNY, CDR2 SVGAGI (reference sequence). In DNA, the CDR3 is TGTGCCAGCAGTTACTCGACGGGACTCCCATACGAGCAGTACTTC. Its protein is CASSYSTGLPYEQYF.

This chain joins TRBV18 and TRBJ2-6; possibly TRBD2 for D (6 bases). The CDR3 has 22 amino acids. The ends were cut back, 2 bases at V and 0 bases at J, with 26 bases in the middle. The germline gives CDR1 KGHSH, CDR2 LQKENI. CDR3 amino acids: CASSPDMWGVYKLSSGANVLTF. CDR3 nucleotides: TGTGCCAGCTCACCAGATATGTGGGGGGTGTACAAACTCAGCTCTGGGGCCAACGTCCTGACTTTC.

The chain couples TRBV30 to TRBJ2-3; maybe TRBD2 (5 bases). The CDR3 is 16 residues long. Germline V gene sequence: CDR1 GTSNPN, CDR2 SVGIG (reference sequence). V was shortened by 0 bases and J by 2 bases, with 15 bases between the two germline ends. CDR3 nucleotides: TGTGCCTGGAGTGTACTGGCTAGCTTACCCACAGATACGCAGTATTTT. Residues: CAWSVLASLPTDTQYF.

Only a few counts were recorded for this clone. The V gene is TRBV18, the J gene TRBJ1-1; 9 bases map to TRBD1. Per germline, CDR1 KGHSH and CDR2 LQKENI. The CDR3 runs 14 residues. The V and J ends lost 2 bases and 4 bases, in that order; junction bases with no gene match: 2. The CDR3 region is CASSPRGQGTEAFF. CDR3 coding DNA: TGTGCCAGCTCACCAAGGGGACAGGGCACTGAAGCTTTCTTT. The complete variable domain, with remaining parts taken from reference TRBV18 and TRBJ1-1, reads NAGVMQNPRHLVRRRGQEARLRCSPMKGHSHVYWYRQLPEEGLKFMVYLQKENIIDESGMPKERFSAEFPKEGPSILRIQQVVRGDSAAYFCASSPRGQGTEAFFGQGTRLTVV.

This clone was seen a handful of times. The gene calls are TRBV2 and TRBJ1-6, with 8 positions matching TRBD1. J was trimmed by 11 bases and V by 8 bases; bases with no gene match: 14. The CDR3 consists of 15 residues. CDR1 SNHLY and CDR2 FYNNEI come from the germline V gene. CDR3 nucleotide sequence: TGTGCCAGCCATACCACCCGAGGACAGGGCCCACCCCTCCACTTT. The encoded protein is CASHTTRGQGPPLHF.

V usage is TRBV5-1 and J usage is TRBJ1-1; TRBD1 matches at 7 bases. The length of the CDR3 is 15 residues. The V segment lost 4 bases and the J segment 4 bases; nucleotides outside the gene matches: 10. Germline V gene sequence: CDR1 SGHRS, CDR2 YFSETQ. Here the CDR3 reads CASSARRGDSTEAFF. CDR3 nucleotide sequence: TGCGCCAGCAGCGCCCGAAGGGGGGACAGCACTGAAGCTTTCTTT.

This chain uses TRBV28 with TRBJ1-4; TRBD1 aligns across 12 bases. This CDR3 region has 14 residues. The germline CDR1 and CDR2 sequences are MDHEN and SYDVKM. The V and J ends lost 7 bases and 8 bases, in that order; junction bases with no gene match: 5. CDR3 nucleotide sequence: TGTGCCAGCACTCGGGACAGGGGGCAGGAAAAACTGTTTTTT. This codes for CASTRDRGQEKLFF.

V usage is TRBV7-9 and J usage is TRBJ1-1; no firm D call. Germline CDR1 and CDR2: SEHNR and FQNEAQ (reference sequence). Trimming removed 3 bases at V and 2 bases at J, with 7 bases between. The CDR3 length is 13 residues. The CDR3 region has the DNA TGTGCCAGCAGCTTCCCCAGTAACACTGAAGCTTTCTTT. Translating it yields CASSFPSNTEAFF.

CDR3 region: CASSAGTWDEKLFF. The DNA of the CDR3 is TGTGCCAGCAGCGCCGGGACATGGGATGAAAAACTGTTTTTT. This rearrangement joins TRBV9 to TRBJ1-4; a weak D match, TRBD1 (6 bases). V was trimmed by 3 bases and J by 6 bases, leaving 12 bases between them. Germline lookup yields CDR1 SGDLS and CDR2 YYNGEE. This CDR3 spans 14 amino acids.

The chain carries TRBV4-1 and TRBJ1-3; a weak D match, TRBD1 (6 bases). The CDR3 is 17 amino acids. Germline assignment: CDR1 MGHRA and CDR2 YSYEKL. V lost 2 bases, J lost 2 bases, and 16 bases lay in between. The CDR3 nucleotides are TGCGCCAGCAGCCAACCGACACAGGGAACTCCTGGAAACACCATATATTTT. This sequence encodes CASSQPTQGTPGNTIYF.

This chain links TRBV4-2 with TRBJ2-7; 8 positions match TRBD2. The germline V gene encodes CDR1 LGHNA and CDR2 YNFKEQ. The ends lost 3 bases at V and 4 bases at J; junction bases unmatched: 17. The length of the CDR3 is 18 residues. The CDR3 bases are TGTGCCAGCAGCCAGGGGGCCTTATGGGCGGGAGGAAGGTACGAGCAGTACTTC. This encodes CASSQGALWAGGRYEQYF.

This sequence joins TRBV18 and TRBJ1-5, with 7 bases identical to TRBD1. Germline V gene sequence: CDR1 KGHSH, CDR2 LQKENI. Germline trimming cut 6 bases from V and 2 bases from J; bases unmatched to any gene: 7. The CDR3 extends over 15 amino acids. This chain's CDR3 is CASSMTGMRNQPQHF. CDR3 DNA: TGTGCCAGCTCCATGACAGGGATGCGCAATCAGCCCCAGCATTTT.

This clone has a handful of counts. DNA for the CDR3: TGTGCCAGCGTTCAGGGGGGAATGGGAGGAAACACCATATATTTT. This encodes CASVQGGMGGNTIYF. The chain uses TRBV28 and TRBJ1-3, with 7 bases that match TRBD1. Germline CDR1 and CDR2: MDHEN and SYDVKM. The CDR3 loop spans 15 amino acids. V lost 8 bases, J lost 4 bases, and 11 bases stayed unmatched.

The chain uses TRBV21-1 and TRBJ1-1. TRBV21-1 is listed as a pseudogene. This CDR3 has 14 residues. The CDR3 is CASSKDERDTEAFF. DNA for the CDR3: TGTGCCAGCAGCAAAGACGAGCGGGACACTGAAGCTTTCTTT.

The DNA of the CDR3 is TGTGCCAGCCGCGGCCCGGGGTCCAGGGGTAACTATGGCTACACCTTC. Translation gives CASRGPGSRGNYGYTF. This chain uses TRBV19 with TRBJ1-2, with a weak D call TRBD1 (6 bases). Trimming took off 9 bases at V and 1 base at J, with 21 bases between the two ends. The CDR3 is made up of 16 amino acids. Germline V CDR1 and CDR2: LNHDA, SQIVND (reference sequence).

This clone has a single count. Sequence at one end of the junction differs from germline and may be a read error. The V gene is TRBV6-1, the J gene TRBJ1-1; D is uncertain. Per germline, CDR1 MNHNS and CDR2 SASEGT. The CDR3 contains 13 residues. The CDR3 coding sequence is TGTGCCAGCAGGGAAGTCCTAGACACTGAAGCTTTCTTT. This gives the protein CASREVLDTEAFF.

The rearrangement links TRBV28 to TRBJ2-7; the match to TRBD2 covers 8 bases. Per the germline V gene, CDR1 is MDHEN and CDR2 is SYDVKM. V trimming: 6 bases; J trimming: 3 bases; junction bases outside the gene matches: 13. The CDR3 is 16 amino acids. The CDR3 reads CASSGAHGLAFYEQYF. CDR3 DNA sequence: TGTGCCAGCAGCGGAGCGCATGGACTAGCCTTCTACGAGCAGTACTTC.

This clone has a handful of counts. In the same sample, other DNA sequences code for this CDR3. The V and J genes are TRBV7-9 and TRBJ1-2; no firm D call. The CDR3 is made up of 15 amino acids. Trimming shortened V by 4 bases and J by 0 bases, and 12 bases separated the two germline ends. Germline CDR1 is SEHNR and CDR2 is FQNEAQ (reference sequence). CDR3 in amino acids: CASSSYSGANYGYTF. CDR3 bases: TGTGCCAGCAGCTCTTACTCTGGAGCTAACTATGGCTACACCTTC.

The chain recombines TRBV4-2 with TRBJ2-1, with TRBD2 identical over 13 bases. Looked up from germline, CDR1 is LGHNA and CDR2 is YNFKEQ. J lost 0 bases, V lost 2 bases, and 1 base had no gene match. This CDR3 region has 17 residues. Here the CDR3 reads CASSQTSGRASYNEQFF. In DNA form, the CDR3 reads TGTGCCAGCAGCCAAACTAGCGGGAGGGCCTCCTACAATGAGCAGTTCTTC.

This chain links TRBV30 with TRBJ2-7; 10 bases map to TRBD1. From germline, CDR1 is GTSNPN and CDR2 SVGIG (reference sequence). The CDR3 loop spans 14 amino acids. V trimming: 1 base; J trimming: 2 bases; junction bases outside the gene matches: 2. The CDR3 DNA reads as TGTGCCTGGAGTGCCGGGACAGGGGCCTACGAGCAGTACTTC. The encoded protein is CAWSAGTGAYEQYF.

This clone has only a few counts. The V and J genes are TRBV9 and TRBJ2-3; D gene uncertain. Germline CDR1 is SGDLS and CDR2 is YYNGEE. V was clipped by 0 bases and J by 5 bases, with 7 bases between them. The CDR3 sequence is 13 residues long. The CDR3 here is CASSVANRDTQYF. Written as DNA, the CDR3 is TGTGCCAGCAGCGTAGCTAACAGAGATACGCAGTATTTT.

The V call is TRBV7-2, the J call TRBJ1-1; a possible D gene is TRBD1 (6 bases). The CDR3 spans 12 residues. Trimming took 5 bases from V and 9 from J, leaving 13 bases between them. Germline V lookup: CDR1 SGHTA, CDR2 FQGNSA. The CDR3 coding sequence is TGTGCCAGCAGCGCGAGGGGGGGTAAAGCTTTCTTT. It encodes CASSARGGKAFF.

This clone was seen once. The chain links TRBV6-2 or TRBV6-3 to TRBJ2-1, with TRBD2 identical over 13 bases. In germline, CDR1 is MNHEY, CDR2 SVGEGT. V lost 0 bases to trimming and J lost 8 bases; unmatched junction nucleotides: 7. This CDR3 is 17 amino acids long. The CDR3 sequence: CASSYSVTSGGAYEQFF. As DNA, the CDR3 is TGTGCCAGCAGTTACTCAGTTACTAGCGGGGGGGCCTATGAGCAGTTCTTC.

The chain is built from TRBV9 and TRBJ2-3, with 14 bases identical to TRBD2. J gave up 0 bases and V 4 bases, and 7 bases lay outside the gene matches. CDR3 size: 18 residues. Germline V gene sequence: CDR1 SGDLS, CDR2 YYNGEE. The CDR3 DNA reads TGTGCCAGCAGCCCCGGACTAGCGGGGGGTACTAGCACAGATACGCAGTATTTT. Its translation is CASSPGLAGGTSTDTQYF.